This passage covers 16 T cell receptor beta chains from one sample sequenced in a study of cytomegalovirus exposure and HLA in healthy donors. Both 60 Vbeta primers and 13 Jbeta primers went into the PCR. Measured with immunoSEQ multiplex PCR; TCRdb has only the in-frame clones, and not every one. The sample lists around 140,000 clones; 85% to 90% were seen once. The sequenced sample was PBMCs. These receptors originate from a woman aged 25-40 years in good health and CMV-seronegative.

This clone was found a few times. The chain recombines TRBV6-6 with TRBJ2-2, with D perhaps matching TRBD1 (5 bases). Germline assignment: CDR1 MNHNY and CDR2 SVGAGI (reference sequence). The CDR3 is made up of 14 amino acids. V was pared by 4 bases and J by 7 bases, with 13 bases between. CDR3 in DNA: TGTGCCAGCAGTTCGACAGTCTGGAGCGGGGAGCTGTTTTTT. This encodes CASSSTVWSGELFF.

The chain joins TRBV7-9 to TRBJ1-4, with 8 positions matching TRBD1. This CDR3 has 16 residues. In germline, CDR1 is SEHNR, CDR2 FQNEAQ (reference sequence). The V and J ends lost 3 bases and 4 bases, in that order; junction bases with no gene match: 7. The CDR3 spells CASSFSGGRGNEKLFF. DNA of the CDR3: TGTGCCAGCAGCTTTTCAGGGGGCCGAGGTAATGAAAAACTGTTTTTT.

This clone was recorded once. The rearrangement links TRBV5-1 to TRBJ2-1, with D perhaps TRBD2 (6 bases). The V and J ends lost 5 bases and 5 bases respectively, with 11 bases between them. Looked up from germline, CDR1 is SGHRS and CDR2 is YFSETQ. The CDR3 length is 13 residues. The CDR3 DNA reads as TGCGCCAGCAGGTTTGCGGGGAACAATGAGCAGTTCTTC. The encoded protein is CASRFAGNNEQFF.

This clone was detected once. This chain links TRBV7-2 with TRBJ1-2; D unclear. This CDR3 comprises 13 residues. The ends were cut back, 6 bases at V and 1 base at J, with 9 bases in the middle. Germline loops: CDR1 SGHTA, CDR2 FQGNSA. CDR3 protein: CASRPGFNYGYTF. CDR3 nucleotides: TGTGCCAGCAGACCGGGGTTTAACTATGGCTACACCTTC.

This chain links TRBV6-5 with TRBJ2-5; 8 bases map to TRBD1. The CDR3 is 16 amino acids. Germline V lookup: CDR1 MNHEY, CDR2 SVGAGI. V was pared by 2 bases and J by 11 bases, with 16 bases of the junction left unmatched. Written as DNA, the CDR3 is TGTGCCAGCAGTTACGCCTCCGGGACAGGACCCTCGGAGCAGTACTTC. Residues: CASSYASGTGPSEQYF.

CDR3 sequence (DNA): TGTGCCCTGAATCGGAGGTCGGGACAGAGGCGGATCTATGGCTACACCTTC. Amino acids: CALNRRSGQRRIYGYTF. This rearrangement joins TRBV5-6 to TRBJ1-2; 7 nucleotides agree with TRBD1. The germline V gene encodes CDR1 SGHDT and CDR2 YYEEEE. V trimming: 10 bases; J trimming: 4 bases; junction bases outside the gene matches: 22. The CDR3 has 17 residues. The whole variable domain, remainder taken from reference TRBV5-6 and TRBJ1-2, is DAGVTQSPTHLIKTRGQQVTLRCSPKSGHDTVSWYQQALGQGPQFIFQYYEEEERQRGNFPDRFSGHQFPNYSSELNVNALLLGDSALYLCALNRRSGQRRIYGYTFGSGTRLTVV.

About this clone: Mismatch with germline at one junction end may stem from a read error. The chain has TRBV7-9 and TRBJ1-1; D is perhaps TRBD1 (6 bases). The CDR3 extends over 14 amino acids. From germline, CDR1 is SEHNR and CDR2 FQNEAQ (reference sequence). CDR3 DNA sequence: TGTTCCAGCAGCTCAAACAGGGAAAAAGCTGAAGCTTTCTTT. This sequence encodes CSSSSNREKAEAFF. Drawing the rest from reference TRBV7-9 and TRBJ1-1, the complete variable domain is DTGVSQNPRHKITKRGQNVTFRCDPISEHNRLYWYRQTLGQGPEFLTYFQNEAQLEKSRLLSDRFSAERPKGSFSTLEIQRTEQGDSAMYLCSSSSNREKAEAFFGQGTRLTVV.

This clone was seen a handful of times. The V call is TRBV6-6, the J call TRBJ1-4; TRBD1 matches at 9 bases. From germline, CDR1 is MNHNY and CDR2 SVGAGI (reference sequence). Trimming removed 7 bases from V and 8 bases from J; junction bases left unmatched: 8. The CDR3 contains 14 residues. The CDR3 spells CASTQQGAGEKLFF. The DNA of the CDR3 is TGTGCCAGCACCCAACAGGGGGCGGGAGAAAAACTGTTTTTT.

The chain employs TRBV30 and TRBJ2-7; D gene unclear. The germline gives CDR1 GTSNPN, CDR2 SVGIG (reference sequence). Trimming stripped 5 bases from V and 5 bases from J, with 16 bases between. The CDR3 consists of 13 residues. This chain's CDR3 is CAWGTLGLDEQYF. CDR3 nucleotide sequence: TGTGCCTGGGGCACCTTGGGCCTGGACGAGCAGTACTTC.

The chain is built from TRBV15 and TRBJ2-3; D might be TRBD1 (6 bases). V shed 4 bases and J shed 2 bases, with 10 bases lying between them. The germline CDR1 and CDR2 sequences are LNHNV and YYDKDF (reference sequence). The CDR3 is 14 amino acids. The CDR3 is CATSTRQATDTQYF. The CDR3 region has the DNA TGTGCCACCAGCACCCGACAGGCCACAGATACGCAGTATTTT. Filled out from reference TRBV15 and TRBJ2-3, the complete variable domain reads DAMVIQNPRYQVTQFGKPVTLSCSQTLNHNVMYWYQQKSSQAPKLLFHYYDKDFNNEADTPDNFQSRRPNTSFCFLDIRSPGLGDTAMYLCATSTRQATDTQYFGPGTRLTVL.

The chain carries TRBV7-2 and TRBJ2-2; D is uncertain. The CDR3 loop spans 14 amino acids. Germline V gene data show CDR1 as SGHTA and CDR2 as FQGNSA. Trimming shortened V by 1 base and J by 3 bases, and 6 bases separated the two germline ends. CDR3 in amino acids: CASSLGFDTGELFF. The CDR3 nucleotides read TGTGCCAGCAGCTTAGGTTTCGACACCGGGGAGCTGTTTTTT.

The rearrangement joins TRBV5-1 to TRBJ1-2; 7 bases align to TRBD1. CDR3 length equals 14 residues. Germline V lookup: CDR1 SGHRS, CDR2 YFSETQ. J gave up 8 bases and V 2 bases, and 9 bases lay outside the gene matches. The CDR3 sequence: CASSFPDRVGGYTF. In DNA, the CDR3 is TGCGCCAGCAGCTTTCCCGACAGGGTGGGAGGCTACACCTTC.

The chain uses TRBV19 and TRBJ2-2, with D perhaps matching TRBD1 (6 bases). CDR1 and CDR2 (germline): LNHDA, SQIVND (reference sequence). V shed 5 bases and J shed 1 base, with 8 bases lying between them. The CDR3 totals 14 residues. CDR3 in amino acids: CASSSRGNTGELFF. The CDR3 DNA reads TGTGCCAGTAGTTCCAGGGGGAACACCGGGGAGCTGTTTTTT.

The chain is built from TRBV6-6 and TRBJ2-1; no clear D. The CDR3 consists of 16 residues. CDR1 and CDR2 from the germline V gene are MNHNY and SVGAGI (reference sequence). Deletions cut 6 bases from V and 0 bases from J, with 15 bases between. DNA of the CDR3: TGTGCCAGCAGACCCTCCGACCGCGGCTCCTACAATGAGCAGTTCTTC. It encodes CASRPSDRGSYNEQFF.

Comment on this clone: The germline gene is not matched at one end of the junction; a read error may be the cause. The rearrangement uses TRBV28 and TRBJ1-5; D is undetermined. The germline V gene encodes CDR1 MDHEN and CDR2 SYDVKM. This CDR3 spans 13 amino acids. The CDR3 sequence: CASRFSVNQPQHF. CDR3 DNA sequence: TGTGCCAGCCGTTTCTCAGTGAATCAGCCCCAGCATTTT.

J is TRBJ1-5 and V is TRBV6-1; 7 nucleotides match TRBD1. The CDR3 loop spans 15 amino acids. In germline, CDR1 is MNHNS, CDR2 SASEGT. The J segment lost 2 bases and the V segment lost 3 bases, leaving 4 bases of the junction unmatched. The CDR3 sequence is CASSDIGQGNQPQHF. The CDR3 nucleotides are TGTGCCAGCAGTGATATCGGACAGGGCAATCAGCCCCAGCATTTT.